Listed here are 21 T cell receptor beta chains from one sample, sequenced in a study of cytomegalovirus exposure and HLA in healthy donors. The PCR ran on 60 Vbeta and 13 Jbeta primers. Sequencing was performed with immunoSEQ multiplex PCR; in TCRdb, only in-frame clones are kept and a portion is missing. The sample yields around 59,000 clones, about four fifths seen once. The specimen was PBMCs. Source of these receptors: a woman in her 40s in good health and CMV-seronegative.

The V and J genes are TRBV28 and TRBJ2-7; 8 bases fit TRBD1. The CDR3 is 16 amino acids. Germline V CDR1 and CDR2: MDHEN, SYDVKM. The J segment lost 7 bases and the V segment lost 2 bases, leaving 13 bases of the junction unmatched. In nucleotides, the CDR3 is TGTGCCAGCAGTTTAGACGGGCAGGGGGCAAGGCGGGAGCAGTACTTC. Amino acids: CASSLDGQGARREQYF.

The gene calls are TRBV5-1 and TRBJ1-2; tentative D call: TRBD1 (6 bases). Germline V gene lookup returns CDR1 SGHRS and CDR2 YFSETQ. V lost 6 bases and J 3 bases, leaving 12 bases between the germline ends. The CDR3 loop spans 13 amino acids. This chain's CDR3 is CASNQGQDYGYTF. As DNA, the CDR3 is TGCGCCAGCAACCAGGGGCAAGACTATGGCTACACCTTC.

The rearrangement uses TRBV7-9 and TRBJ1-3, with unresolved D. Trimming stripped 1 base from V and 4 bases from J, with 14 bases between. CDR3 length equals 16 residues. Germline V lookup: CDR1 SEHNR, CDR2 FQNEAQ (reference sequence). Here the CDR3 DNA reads TGTGCCAGCAGCTTAGAATCGGAGGGAAAAGGAAACACCATATATTTT. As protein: CASSLESEGKGNTIYF. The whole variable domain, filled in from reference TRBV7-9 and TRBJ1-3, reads DTGVSQNPRHKITKRGQNVTFRCDPISEHNRLYWYRQTLGQGPEFLTYFQNEAQLEKSRLLSDRFSAERPKGSFSTLEIQRTEQGDSAMYLCASSLESEGKGNTIYFGEGSWLTVV.

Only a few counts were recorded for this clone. The CDR3 spells CASSLAGGKGYEQYF. The CDR3 nucleotides are TGTGCCAGCAGCTTAGCAGGCGGGAAGGGCTACGAGCAGTACTTC. V usage is TRBV7-2 and J usage is TRBJ2-7, with a tentative D call TRBD2 (6 bases). Germline V lookup: CDR1 SGHTA, CDR2 FQGNSA. The germline V and J ends were trimmed by 0 bases and 3 bases, with 12 bases remaining between them. The length of the CDR3 is 15 residues.

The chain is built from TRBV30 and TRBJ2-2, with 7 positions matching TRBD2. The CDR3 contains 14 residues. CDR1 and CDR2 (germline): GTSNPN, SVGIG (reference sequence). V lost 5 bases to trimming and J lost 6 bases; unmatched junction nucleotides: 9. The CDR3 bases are TGTGCCTGGGGACCCGGGACTATCTCCGGGGAGCTGTTTTTT. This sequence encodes CAWGPGTISGELFF.

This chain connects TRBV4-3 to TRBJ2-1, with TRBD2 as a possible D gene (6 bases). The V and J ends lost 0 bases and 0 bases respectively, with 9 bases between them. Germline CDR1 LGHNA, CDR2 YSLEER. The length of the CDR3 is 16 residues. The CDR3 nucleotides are TGCGCCAGCAGCCAAGATCTACTAGCCTCCTACAATGAGCAGTTCTTC. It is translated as CASSQDLLASYNEQFF.

In DNA form, the CDR3 reads TGCGCCAGCAGCGCCGGGACAGGGTCTGGGGCCAACGTCCTGACTTTC. Encoded protein: CASSAGTGSGANVLTF. This chain links TRBV5-1 with TRBJ2-6; TRBD1 matches at 9 bases. The CDR3 spans 16 residues. After removal of 4 bases from V and 1 base from J, the junction contained 3 bases not matched to a gene. Germline V gene data show CDR1 as SGHRS and CDR2 as YFSETQ.

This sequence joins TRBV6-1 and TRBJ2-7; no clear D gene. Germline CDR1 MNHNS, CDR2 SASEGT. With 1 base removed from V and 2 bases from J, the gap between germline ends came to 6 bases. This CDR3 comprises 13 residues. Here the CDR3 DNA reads TGTGCCAGCAGTGAAGGTCTCCCCTACGAGCAGTACTTC. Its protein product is CASSEGLPYEQYF.

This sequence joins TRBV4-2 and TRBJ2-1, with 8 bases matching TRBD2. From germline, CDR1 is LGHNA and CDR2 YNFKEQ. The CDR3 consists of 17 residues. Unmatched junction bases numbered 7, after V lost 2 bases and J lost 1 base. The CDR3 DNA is TGTGCCAGCAGCCAATTTAGCGGGATGGGTTCCTACAATGAGCAGTTCTTC. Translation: CASSQFSGMGSYNEQFF.

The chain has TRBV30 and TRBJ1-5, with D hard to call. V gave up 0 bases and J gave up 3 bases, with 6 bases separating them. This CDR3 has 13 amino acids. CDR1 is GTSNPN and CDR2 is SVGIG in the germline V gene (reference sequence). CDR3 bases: TGTGCCTGGAGTGTAGTCTACAATCAGCCCCAGCATTTT. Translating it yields CAWSVVYNQPQHF.

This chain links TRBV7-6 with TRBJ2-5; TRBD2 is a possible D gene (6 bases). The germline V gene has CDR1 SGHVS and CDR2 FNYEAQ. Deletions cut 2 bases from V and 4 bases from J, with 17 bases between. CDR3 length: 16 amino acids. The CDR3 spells CASSLIGGIEGETQYF. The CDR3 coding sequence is TGTGCCAGCAGCTTAATTGGCGGGATCGAGGGAGAGACCCAGTACTTC.

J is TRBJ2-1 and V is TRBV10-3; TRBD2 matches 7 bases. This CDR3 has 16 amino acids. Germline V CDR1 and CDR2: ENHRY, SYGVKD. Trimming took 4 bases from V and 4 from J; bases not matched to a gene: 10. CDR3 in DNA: TGTGCCATCAGTGCCTCCCCTAGCGGTGTATACAATGAGCAGTTCTTC. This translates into CAISASPSGVYNEQFF.

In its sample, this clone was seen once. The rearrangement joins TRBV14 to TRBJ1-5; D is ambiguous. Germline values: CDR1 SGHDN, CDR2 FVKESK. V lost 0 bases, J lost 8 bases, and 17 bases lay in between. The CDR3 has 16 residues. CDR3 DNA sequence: TGTGCCAGCAGCCAAGACCGCCGAGAATCGGAGGAGCCCCAGCATTTT. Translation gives CASSQDRRESEEPQHF.

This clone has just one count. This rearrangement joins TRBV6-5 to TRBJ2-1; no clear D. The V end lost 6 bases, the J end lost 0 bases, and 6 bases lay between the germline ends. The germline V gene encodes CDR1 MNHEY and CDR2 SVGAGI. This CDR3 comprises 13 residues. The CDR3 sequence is CASRSSSYNEQFF. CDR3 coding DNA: TGTGCCAGCAGGTCGAGCTCCTACAATGAGCAGTTCTTC.

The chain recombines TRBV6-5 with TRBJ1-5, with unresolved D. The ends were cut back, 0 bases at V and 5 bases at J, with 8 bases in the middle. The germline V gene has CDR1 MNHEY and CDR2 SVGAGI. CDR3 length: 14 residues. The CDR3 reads CASSYSPGDQPQHF. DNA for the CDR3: TGTGCCAGCAGTTACTCGCCTGGAGATCAGCCCCAGCATTTT.

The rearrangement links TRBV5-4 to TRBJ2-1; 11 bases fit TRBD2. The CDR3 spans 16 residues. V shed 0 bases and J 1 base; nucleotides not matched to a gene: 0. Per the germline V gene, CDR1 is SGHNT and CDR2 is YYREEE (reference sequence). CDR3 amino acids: CASSLGLAGSYNEQFF. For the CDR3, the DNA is TGTGCCAGCAGCTTGGGACTAGCGGGGTCCTACAATGAGCAGTTCTTC.

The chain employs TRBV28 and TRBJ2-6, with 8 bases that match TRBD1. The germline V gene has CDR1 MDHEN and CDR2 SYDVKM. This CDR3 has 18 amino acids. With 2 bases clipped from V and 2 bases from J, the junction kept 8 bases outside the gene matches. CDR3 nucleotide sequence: TGTGCCAGCAGTTTAATGGGCAGGGGGCGTGCTGGGGCCAACGTCCTGACTTTC. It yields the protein CASSLMGRGRAGANVLTF.

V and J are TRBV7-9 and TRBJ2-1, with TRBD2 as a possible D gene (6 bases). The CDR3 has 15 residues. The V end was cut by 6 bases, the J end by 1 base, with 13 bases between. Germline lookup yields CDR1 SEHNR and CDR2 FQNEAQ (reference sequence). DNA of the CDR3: TGTGCCAGCAGATTGGGGGGTGGGTCCTACAATGAGCAGTTCTTC. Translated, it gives CASRLGGGSYNEQFF.

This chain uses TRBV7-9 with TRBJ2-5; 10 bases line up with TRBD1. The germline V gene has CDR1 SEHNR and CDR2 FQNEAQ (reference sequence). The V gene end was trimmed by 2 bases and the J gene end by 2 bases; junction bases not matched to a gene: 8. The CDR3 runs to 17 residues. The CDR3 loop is CASSLRPGQGRQETQYF. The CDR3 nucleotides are TGTGCCAGCAGCTTAAGACCGGGACAGGGGCGTCAAGAGACCCAGTACTTC.

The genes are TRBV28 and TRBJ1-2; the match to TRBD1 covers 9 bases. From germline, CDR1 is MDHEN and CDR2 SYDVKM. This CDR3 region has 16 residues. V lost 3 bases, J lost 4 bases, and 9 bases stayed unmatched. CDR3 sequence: CASSFPPGQGIYGYTF. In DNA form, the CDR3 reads TGTGCCAGCAGTTTCCCACCCGGACAGGGGATCTATGGCTACACCTTC.

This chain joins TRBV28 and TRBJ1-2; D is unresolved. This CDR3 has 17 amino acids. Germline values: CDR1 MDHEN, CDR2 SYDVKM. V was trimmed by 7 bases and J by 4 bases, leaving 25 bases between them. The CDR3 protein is CASKGGEIQGIGYGYTF. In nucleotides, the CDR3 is TGTGCCAGCAAGGGAGGAGAGATCCAAGGGATTGGCTATGGCTACACCTTC.